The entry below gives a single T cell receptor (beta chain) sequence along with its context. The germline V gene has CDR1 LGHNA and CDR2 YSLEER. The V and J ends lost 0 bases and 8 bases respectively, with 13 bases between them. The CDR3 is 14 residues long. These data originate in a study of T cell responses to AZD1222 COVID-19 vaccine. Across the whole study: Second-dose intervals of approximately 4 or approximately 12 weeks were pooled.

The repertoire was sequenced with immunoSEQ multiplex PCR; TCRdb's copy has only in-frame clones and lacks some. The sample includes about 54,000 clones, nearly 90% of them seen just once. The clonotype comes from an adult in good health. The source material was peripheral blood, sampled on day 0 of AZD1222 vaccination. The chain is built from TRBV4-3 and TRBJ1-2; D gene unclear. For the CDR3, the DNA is TGCGCCAGCAGCCAAGATAGTGGAGTAGGCGGCTACACCTTC. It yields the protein CASSQDSGVGGYTF.